Listed here is a single T cell receptor beta chain. Its antigen is unidentified. The repertoire was sequenced with immunoSEQ multiplex PCR; TCRdb's copy has only in-frame clones and lacks some. The sample lists around 95,000 clones, approximately 87% occurring once. The CDR3 length is 18 residues. Germline CDR1 KGHDR, CDR2 SFDVKD. V was shortened by 8 bases and J by 4 bases, with 23 bases between the two germline ends. The data are from a study of T cell responses to AZD1222 COVID-19 vaccine. Regarding the study as a whole: Targeting of unmutated variant regions was reportedly seen in nearly half of spike-specific TCRs. The donors showed a predominance of white British ancestry and of females, with possible underestimation of clonal diversity. Along spike, vaccine-associated CD4 TCRs were found throughout, with dominance at 160-218 and 743-854.

The clonotype comes from an adult in good health. Sequencing used peripheral blood, obtained on day 0 of MenACWY control vaccination. The chain links TRBV24-1 to TRBJ1-6; no definite D call. The CDR3 spells CATTGVSHPTYYNSPLHF. The CDR3 region has the DNA TGTGCCACCACCGGGGTCTCACACCCTACTTATTATAATTCACCCCTCCACTTT.